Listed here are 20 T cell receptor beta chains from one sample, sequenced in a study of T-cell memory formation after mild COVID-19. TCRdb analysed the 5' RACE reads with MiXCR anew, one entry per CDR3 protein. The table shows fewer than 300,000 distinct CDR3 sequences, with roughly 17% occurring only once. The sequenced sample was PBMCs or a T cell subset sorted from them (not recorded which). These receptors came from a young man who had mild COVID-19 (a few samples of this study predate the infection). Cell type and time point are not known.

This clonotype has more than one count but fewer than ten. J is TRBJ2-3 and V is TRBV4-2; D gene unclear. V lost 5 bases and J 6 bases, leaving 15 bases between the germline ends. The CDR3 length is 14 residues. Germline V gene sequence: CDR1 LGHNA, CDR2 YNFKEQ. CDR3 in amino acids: CASSVNLLGDTQYF. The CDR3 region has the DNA TGTGCCAGCAGCGTAAATCTCCTGGGTGATACGCAGTATTTT.

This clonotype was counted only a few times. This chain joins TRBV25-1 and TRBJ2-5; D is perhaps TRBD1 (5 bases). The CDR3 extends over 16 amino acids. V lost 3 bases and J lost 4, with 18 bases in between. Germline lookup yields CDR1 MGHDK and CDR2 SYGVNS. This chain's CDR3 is CASSETRARLAETQYF. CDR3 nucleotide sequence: TGTGCCAGCAGTGAGACCAGGGCCAGGTTGGCAGAGACCCAGTACTTC.

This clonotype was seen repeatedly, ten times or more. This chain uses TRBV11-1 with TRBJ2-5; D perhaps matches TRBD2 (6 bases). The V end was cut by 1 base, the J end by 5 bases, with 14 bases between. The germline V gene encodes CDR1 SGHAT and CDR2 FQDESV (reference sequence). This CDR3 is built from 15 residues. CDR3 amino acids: CASSLESRGGETQYF. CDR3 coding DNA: TGTGCCAGCAGCTTAGAATCTCGGGGAGGCGAGACCCAGTACTTC.

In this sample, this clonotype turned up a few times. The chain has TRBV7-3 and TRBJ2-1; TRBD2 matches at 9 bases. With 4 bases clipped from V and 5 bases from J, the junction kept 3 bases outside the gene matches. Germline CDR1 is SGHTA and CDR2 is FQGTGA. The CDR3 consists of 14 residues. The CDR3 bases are TGTGCCAGCAGCTCTAGCGGGGCCCACAATGAGCAGTTCTTC. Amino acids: CASSSSGAHNEQFF.

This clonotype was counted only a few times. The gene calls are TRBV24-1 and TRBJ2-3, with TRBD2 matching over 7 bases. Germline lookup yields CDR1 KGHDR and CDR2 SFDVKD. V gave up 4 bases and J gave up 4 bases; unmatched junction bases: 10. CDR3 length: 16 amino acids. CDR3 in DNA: TGTGCCACCAGTGACCCATTGGGGGGGGACCCAGATACGCAGTATTTT. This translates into CATSDPLGGDPDTQYF.

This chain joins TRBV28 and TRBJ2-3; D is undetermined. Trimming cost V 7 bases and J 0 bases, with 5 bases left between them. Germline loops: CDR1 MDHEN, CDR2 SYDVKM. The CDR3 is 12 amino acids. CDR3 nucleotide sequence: TGTGCCAGCACTCCGAGCACAGATACGCAGTATTTT. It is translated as CASTPSTDTQYF.

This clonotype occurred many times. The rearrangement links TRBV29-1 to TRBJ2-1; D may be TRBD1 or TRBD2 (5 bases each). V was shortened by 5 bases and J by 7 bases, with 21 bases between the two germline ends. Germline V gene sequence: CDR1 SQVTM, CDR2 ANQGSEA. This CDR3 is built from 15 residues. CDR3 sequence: CSVLDQGAGGNEQFF. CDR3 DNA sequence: TGCAGCGTTCTTGATCAGGGAGCCGGCGGAAATGAGCAGTTCTTC.

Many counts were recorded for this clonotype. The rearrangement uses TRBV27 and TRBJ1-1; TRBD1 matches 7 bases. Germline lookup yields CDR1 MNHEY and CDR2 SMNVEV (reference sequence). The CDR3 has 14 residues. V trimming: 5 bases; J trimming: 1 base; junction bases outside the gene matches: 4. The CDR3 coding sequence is TGTGCCAGCAGTGTCGGGACAGCGAACACTGAAGCTTTCTTT. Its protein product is CASSVGTANTEAFF.

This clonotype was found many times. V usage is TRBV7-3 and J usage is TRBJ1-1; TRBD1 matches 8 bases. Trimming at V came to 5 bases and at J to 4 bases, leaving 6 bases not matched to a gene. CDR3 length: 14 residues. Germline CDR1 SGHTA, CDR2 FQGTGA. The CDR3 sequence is CASSLTGVSTEAFF. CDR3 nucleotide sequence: TGTGCCAGCAGCCTGACAGGGGTGAGCACTGAAGCTTTCTTT.

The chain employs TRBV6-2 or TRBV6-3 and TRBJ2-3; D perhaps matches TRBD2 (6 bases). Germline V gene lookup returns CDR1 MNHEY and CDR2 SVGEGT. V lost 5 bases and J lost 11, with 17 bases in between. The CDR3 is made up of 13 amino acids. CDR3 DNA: TGTGCCAGCAGTCCCCCCGGAGGGATAGAGCAGTATTTT. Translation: CASSPPGGIEQYF.

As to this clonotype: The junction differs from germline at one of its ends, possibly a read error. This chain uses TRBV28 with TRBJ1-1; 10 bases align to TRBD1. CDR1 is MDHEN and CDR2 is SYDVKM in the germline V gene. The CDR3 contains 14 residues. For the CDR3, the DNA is TGTGCCAGCAGTTTAGGACAGGGGGGCCCAGGGTCATTATTT. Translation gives CASSLGQGGPGSLF.

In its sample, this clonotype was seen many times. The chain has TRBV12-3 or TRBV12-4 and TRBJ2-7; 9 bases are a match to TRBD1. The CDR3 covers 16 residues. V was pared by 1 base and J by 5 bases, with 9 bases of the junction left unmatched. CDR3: CASSLDGTGGNDEQYV. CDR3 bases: TGTGCCAGCAGTTTAGATGGTACAGGGGGCAACGACGAGCAGTACGTC.

CDR3 in amino acids: CASSYGREQYF. CDR3 DNA sequence: TGTGCCAGCAGTTACGGGAGGGAGCAGTACTTC. This rearrangement joins TRBV6-5 to TRBJ2-7, with D possibly matching TRBD2 (6 bases). Germline V gene data show CDR1 as MNHEY and CDR2 as SVGAGI. V was cut by 2 bases and J by 7 bases, with 6 bases left in between. The CDR3 has 11 residues.

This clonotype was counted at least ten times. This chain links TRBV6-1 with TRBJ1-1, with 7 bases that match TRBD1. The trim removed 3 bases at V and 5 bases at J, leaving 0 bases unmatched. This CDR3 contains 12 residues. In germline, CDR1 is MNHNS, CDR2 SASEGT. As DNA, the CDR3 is TGTGCCAGCAGTGACAGGGGGACTGAAGCTTTCTTT. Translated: CASSDRGTEAFF.

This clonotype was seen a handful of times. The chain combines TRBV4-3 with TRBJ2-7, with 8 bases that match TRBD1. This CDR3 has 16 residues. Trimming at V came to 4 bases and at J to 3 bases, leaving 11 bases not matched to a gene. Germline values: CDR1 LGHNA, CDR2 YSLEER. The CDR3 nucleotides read TGCGCCAGCAGCCTTGGACAGGGTACCTTTTACTACGAGCAGTACGTC. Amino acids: CASSLGQGTFYYEQYV.

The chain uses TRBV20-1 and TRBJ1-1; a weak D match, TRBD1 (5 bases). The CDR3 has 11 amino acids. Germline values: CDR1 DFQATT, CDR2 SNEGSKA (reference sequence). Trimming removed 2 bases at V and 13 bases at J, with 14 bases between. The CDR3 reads CSARTGAVGFF. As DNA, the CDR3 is TGCAGTGCTAGAACCGGGGCCGTCGGTTTCTTT.

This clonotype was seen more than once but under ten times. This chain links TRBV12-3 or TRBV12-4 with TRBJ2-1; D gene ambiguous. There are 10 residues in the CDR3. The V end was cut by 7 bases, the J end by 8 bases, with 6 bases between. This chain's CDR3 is CASTRDEQFF. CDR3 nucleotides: TGTGCCAGCACGCGTGATGAGCAGTTCTTC.

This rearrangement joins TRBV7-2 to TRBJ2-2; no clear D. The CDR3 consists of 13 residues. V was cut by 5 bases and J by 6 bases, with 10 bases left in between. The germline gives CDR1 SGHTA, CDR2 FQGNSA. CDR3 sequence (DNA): TGTGCCAGCAGCCAAATAGTATCCGGGGAGCTGTTTTTT. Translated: CASSQIVSGELFF.

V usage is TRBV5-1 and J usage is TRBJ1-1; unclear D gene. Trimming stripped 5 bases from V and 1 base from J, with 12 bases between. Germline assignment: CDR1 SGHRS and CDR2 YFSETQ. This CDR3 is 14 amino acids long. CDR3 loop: CASRRAAGNTEAFF. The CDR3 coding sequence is TGCGCCAGCAGGAGGGCAGCGGGGAACACTGAAGCTTTCTTT.

The CDR3 loop is CASSLLAGKETQYF. DNA of the CDR3: TGTGCCAGCAGTTTACTGGCGGGGAAAGAGACCCAGTACTTC. The chain carries TRBV28 and TRBJ2-5; possibly TRBD2 for D (6 bases). The CDR3 spans 14 residues. The germline V gene encodes CDR1 MDHEN and CDR2 SYDVKM. V gave up 2 bases and J gave up 3 bases, with 10 bases separating them. Together with reference TRBV28 and TRBJ2-5, the CDR3 gives the full variable domain: DVKVTQSSRYLVKRTGEKVFLECVQDMDHENMFWYRQDPGLGLRLIYFSYDVKMKEKGDIPEGYSVSREKKERFSLILESASTNQTSMYLCASSLLAGKETQYFGPGTRLLVL.